These 20 T cell receptor beta chains share one sample of origin, sequenced in a study of response to subunit inactivated influenza vaccine. Via MiXCR, TCRdb re-called the RT-PCR reads, giving one row per CDR3 protein. This sample carries 200,000 to 250,000 distinct CDR3 sequences, 12% of them seen once, and the ten largest clones take 7.8%. The starting material was non-naive T cells sorted from PBMCs, obtained about 14 days before vaccination. These TCRs come from a man aged 45-65 years who received an inactivated influenza vaccine.

This clonotype appeared a few times. One end of the junction does not line up with germline, which may come from a read error. In nucleotides, the CDR3 is TGCAGTGCTAGAAGACCTCCGGGGGATTACTTC. Its protein is CSARRPPGDYF. The genes are TRBV20-1 and TRBJ1-2, with D possibly TRBD1 on 5 matching bases. The length of the CDR3 is 11 residues. Germline CDR1 is DFQATT and CDR2 is SNEGSKA (reference sequence).

The sample holds many counts of this clonotype. This chain connects TRBV2 to TRBJ2-5; a possible D gene is TRBD1 (6 bases). The germline V gene has CDR1 SNHLY and CDR2 FYNNEI. Trimming left V 8 bases short and J 2 bases short, with 18 bases between. This CDR3 comprises 15 residues. The CDR3 DNA reads TGTGCCAGCCAAGAAACCACAGGGTATCAAGAGACCCAGTACTTC. Encoded protein: CASQETTGYQETQYF.

This chain uses TRBV27 with TRBJ1-1, with D possibly being TRBD1 (5 bases). This CDR3 is 17 amino acids long. Per germline, CDR1 MNHEY and CDR2 SMNVEV (reference sequence). V lost 0 bases and J lost 0, with 14 bases in between. The DNA for the CDR3 is TGTGCCAGCAGTTTATCGGTCTGGGGCAGGATGAACACTGAAGCTTTCTTT. Its translation: CASSLSVWGRMNTEAFF.

In its sample, this clonotype was seen a few times. The chain carries TRBV7-9 and TRBJ2-3, with 8 bases identical to TRBD2. V lost 5 bases to trimming and J lost 0 bases; unmatched junction nucleotides: 4. In germline, CDR1 is SEHNR, CDR2 FQNEAQ (reference sequence). CDR3 length equals 15 residues. The DNA for the CDR3 is TGTGCCAGCAGCATCACTAGCGGTAGCACAGATACGCAGTATTTT. Translation: CASSITSGSTDTQYF.

This clonotype was seen ten or more times. The J gene is TRBJ1-2, the V gene TRBV2; TRBD1 is a possible D gene (5 bases). Trimming removed 2 bases at V and 10 bases at J, with 14 bases between. CDR3 length equals 13 residues. Per germline, CDR1 SNHLY and CDR2 FYNNEI. CDR3 sequence reads: CASSENPGSDYTF. DNA for the CDR3: TGTGCCAGCAGTGAAAACCCAGGGAGTGACTACACCTTC.

The V gene is TRBV18, the J gene TRBJ2-7; D is perhaps TRBD1 or TRBD2 (7 bases each). Germline V gene lookup returns CDR1 KGHSH and CDR2 LQKENI. Trimming shortened V by 3 bases and J by 2 bases, and 14 bases separated the two germline ends. This CDR3 region has 15 residues. This CDR3 reads CASSPTGRGTYEQYF. The DNA of the CDR3 is TGTGCCAGCTCACCGACAGGGCGGGGGACCTACGAGCAGTACTTC.

In this sample, this clonotype turned up a few times. J is TRBJ2-3 and V is TRBV12-3 or TRBV12-4; 10 positions agree with TRBD2. Trimming removed 3 bases from V and 5 bases from J; junction bases left unmatched: 5. The CDR3 has 15 amino acids. CDR3 loop: CASSFSGRAEDTQYF. The DNA for the CDR3 is TGTGCCAGCAGTTTCAGCGGGAGGGCCGAAGATACGCAGTATTTT.

The chain recombines TRBV3-1 with TRBJ2-2; TRBD1 matches at 7 bases. The junction had 10 bases not matched to a gene; V was cut back by 1 base and J by 8 bases. Germline CDR1 and CDR2: LGHDT and YNNKEL (reference sequence). The CDR3 spans 16 residues. The CDR3 DNA is TGTGCCAGCAGCCAAGGGGGGACAGAATTATTAGGGGAGCTGTTTTTT. Translation: CASSQGGTELLGELFF.

This clonotype was detected a few times. The rearrangement links TRBV11-2 to TRBJ2-5, with 10 bases identical to TRBD2. The ends lost 1 base at V and 7 bases at J; junction bases unmatched: 15. Germline V lookup: CDR1 SGHAT, CDR2 FQNNGV. This CDR3 comprises 18 residues. CDR3 nucleotides: TGTGCCAGCAGCTTAGTTTCGTCTAGCGGGAGTTTTAGCGGGACCCAGTACTTC. Translated, it gives CASSLVSSSGSFSGTQYF.

This clonotype has a handful of counts. The chain links TRBV3-1 to TRBJ2-2; D is undetermined. Germline V gives CDR1 LGHDT, CDR2 YNNKEL (reference sequence). The V end was cut by 5 bases, the J end by 2 bases, with 9 bases between. The CDR3 extends over 14 amino acids. CDR3 nucleotides: TGTGCCAGCAGCGCAGACTGTAACACCGGGGAGCTGTTTTTT. It yields the protein CASSADCNTGELFF.

In this sample, this clonotype turned up a few times. In DNA form, the CDR3 reads TGCAGTGCTACAGGGACCAAGAACACCGGGGAGCTGTTTTTT. Translating gives CSATGTKNTGELFF. This rearrangement joins TRBV20-1 to TRBJ2-2, with D perhaps assigned TRBD1 or TRBD2 (5 bases each). The CDR3 contains 14 residues. Germline V gene lookup returns CDR1 DFQATT and CDR2 SNEGSKA (reference sequence). V lost 4 bases, J lost 1 base, and 10 bases lay in between.

This clonotype was detected many times. This chain connects TRBV7-2 to TRBJ2-2, with D unresolved. CDR1 is SGHTA and CDR2 is FQGNSA in the germline V gene. There are 16 residues in the CDR3. V was pared by 0 bases and J by 1 base, with 9 bases between. The CDR3 loop reads CASSLAQSRNTGELFF. In DNA, the CDR3 is TGTGCCAGCAGCTTAGCGCAGAGCAGGAACACCGGGGAGCTGTTTTTT.

The chain couples TRBV4-2 to TRBJ2-3; 11 nucleotides align to TRBD2. Germline V lookup: CDR1 LGHNA, CDR2 YNFKEQ. The junction had 10 bases not matched to a gene; V was cut back by 0 bases and J by 5 bases. The CDR3 is 18 amino acids. CDR3 protein: CASSQDLWASGGRDTQYF. As DNA, the CDR3 is TGTGCCAGCAGCCAAGATCTGTGGGCTAGCGGGGGGAGAGATACGCAGTATTTT.

The V call is TRBV24-1, the J call TRBJ2-3; TRBD1 or TRBD2 may be the D gene (5 bases each). CDR1 and CDR2 (germline): KGHDR, SFDVKD. Trimming removed 3 bases at V and 3 bases at J, with 21 bases between. CDR3 size: 18 residues. The CDR3 loop reads CATSDGTRTPGETDTQYF. The CDR3 DNA sequence: TGTGCCACCAGTGATGGGACCCGGACCCCAGGAGAAACAGATACGCAGTATTTT.

This clonotype appeared many times. The rearrangement links TRBV2 to TRBJ2-5; unclear D gene. Germline CDR1 and CDR2: SNHLY and FYNNEI. This CDR3 contains 12 residues. Trimming shortened V by 4 bases and J by 4 bases, and 7 bases separated the two germline ends. The CDR3 region has the DNA TGTGCCAGCAGTGTGGTGATAGAGACCCAGTACTTC. This sequence encodes CASSVVIETQYF.

The chain recombines TRBV10-3 with TRBJ1-1; 8 bases are a match to TRBD1. This CDR3 is built from 15 residues. Germline assignment: CDR1 ENHRY and CDR2 SYGVKD. Germline trimming cut 2 bases from V and 0 bases from J; bases unmatched to any gene: 2. DNA for the CDR3: TGTGCCATCAGTGAGGCGACAGGGGTGAACACTGAAGCTTTCTTT. It codes for CAISEATGVNTEAFF.

This sequence joins TRBV6-2 or TRBV6-3 and TRBJ2-7, with D possibly TRBD2 on 5 matching bases. V was shortened by 6 bases and J by 1 base, with 16 bases between the two germline ends. The CDR3 spans 15 residues. Looked up from germline, CDR1 is MNHEY and CDR2 is SVGEGT. The CDR3 sequence: CASRRTEGRSYEQYF. The CDR3, as DNA: TGTGCCAGCAGACGGACGGAAGGGAGATCCTACGAGCAGTACTTC.

The J gene is TRBJ2-4, the V gene TRBV6-2 or TRBV6-3, with D possibly TRBD1 on 6 matching bases. CDR3 size: 16 residues. Germline CDR1 is MNHEY and CDR2 is SVGEGT. V lost 10 bases to trimming and J lost 9 bases, with 28 bases between them. This CDR3 is CATRTGGLNSRSIQYF. CDR3 in DNA: TGTGCCACCCGGACTGGGGGCTTGAATTCCCGCAGCATTCAGTACTTC.

Ten or more counts support this clonotype. This sequence joins TRBV28 and TRBJ1-1, with D possibly matching TRBD1 (6 bases). Germline V CDR1 and CDR2: MDHEN, SYDVKM. There are 16 residues in the CDR3. V was clipped by 5 bases and J by 4 bases, with 20 bases between them. CDR3 DNA: TGTGCCAGCAGTCCGGCCACAGGGCGGGGAGGCACTGAAGCTTTCTTT. This codes for CASSPATGRGGTEAFF.

The chain links TRBV20-1 to TRBJ1-1, with D uncertain. Trimming took 3 bases from V and 4 from J, leaving 15 bases between them. CDR3 length: 14 residues. Germline V gives CDR1 DFQATT, CDR2 SNEGSKA (reference sequence). The CDR3 is CSARGNRAGTEAFF. The DNA of the CDR3 is TGCAGTGCTAGGGGGAATAGGGCCGGCACTGAAGCTTTCTTT.